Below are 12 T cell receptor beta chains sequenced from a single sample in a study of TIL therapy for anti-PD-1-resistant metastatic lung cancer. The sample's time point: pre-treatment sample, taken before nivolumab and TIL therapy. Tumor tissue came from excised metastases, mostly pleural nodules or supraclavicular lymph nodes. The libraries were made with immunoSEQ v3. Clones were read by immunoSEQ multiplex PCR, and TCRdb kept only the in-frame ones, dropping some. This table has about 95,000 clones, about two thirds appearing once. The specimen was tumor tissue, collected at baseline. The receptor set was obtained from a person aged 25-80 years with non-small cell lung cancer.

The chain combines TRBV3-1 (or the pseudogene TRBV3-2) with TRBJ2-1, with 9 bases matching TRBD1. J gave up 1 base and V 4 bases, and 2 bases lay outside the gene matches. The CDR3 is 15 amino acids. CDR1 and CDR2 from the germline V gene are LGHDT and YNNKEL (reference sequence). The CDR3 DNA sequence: TGTGCCAGCAGCCTACAGGGGGCTTCCTACAATGAGCAGTTCTTC. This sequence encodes CASSLQGASYNEQFF.

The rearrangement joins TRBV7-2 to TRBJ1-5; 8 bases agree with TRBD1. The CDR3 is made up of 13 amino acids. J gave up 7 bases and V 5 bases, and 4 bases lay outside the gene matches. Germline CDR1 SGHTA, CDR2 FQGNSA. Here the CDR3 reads CASSPGGQQPQHF. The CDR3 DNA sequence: TGTGCCAGCAGCCCAGGGGGCCAGCAGCCCCAGCATTTT.

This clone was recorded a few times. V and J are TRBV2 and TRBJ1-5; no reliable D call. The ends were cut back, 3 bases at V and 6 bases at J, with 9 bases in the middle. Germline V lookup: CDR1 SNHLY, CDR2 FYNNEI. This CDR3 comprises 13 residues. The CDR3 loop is CASSEFESQPQHF. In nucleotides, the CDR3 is TGTGCCAGCAGTGAGTTCGAAAGTCAGCCCCAGCATTTT.

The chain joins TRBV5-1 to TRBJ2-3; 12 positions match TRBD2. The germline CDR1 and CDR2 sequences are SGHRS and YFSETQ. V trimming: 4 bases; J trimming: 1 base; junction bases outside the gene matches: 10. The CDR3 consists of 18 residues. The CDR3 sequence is CASSPRLAGASGTDTQYF. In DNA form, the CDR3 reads TGCGCCAGCAGCCCCCGACTAGCGGGGGCCTCGGGCACAGATACGCAGTATTTT.

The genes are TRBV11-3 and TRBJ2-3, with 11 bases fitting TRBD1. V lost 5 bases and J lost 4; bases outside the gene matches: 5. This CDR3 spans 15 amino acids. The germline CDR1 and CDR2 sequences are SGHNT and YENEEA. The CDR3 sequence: CASSAGQGASDTQYF. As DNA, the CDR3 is TGTGCCAGCAGCGCCGGACAGGGGGCTTCAGATACGCAGTATTTT.

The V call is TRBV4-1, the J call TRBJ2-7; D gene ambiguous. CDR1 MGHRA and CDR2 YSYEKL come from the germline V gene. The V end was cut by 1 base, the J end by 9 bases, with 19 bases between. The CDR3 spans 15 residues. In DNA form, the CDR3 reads TGCGCCAGCAGCCAAGCCCTCCCGGGTTCCAGCCGGCAGTACTTC. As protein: CASSQALPGSSRQYF.

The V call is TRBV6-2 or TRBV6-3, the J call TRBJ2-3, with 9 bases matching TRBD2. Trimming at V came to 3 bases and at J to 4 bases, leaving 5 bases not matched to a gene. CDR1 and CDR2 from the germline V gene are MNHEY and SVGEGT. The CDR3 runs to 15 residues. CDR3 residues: CASSYAGGLADTQYF. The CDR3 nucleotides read TGTGCCAGCAGTTATGCGGGAGGGCTCGCAGATACGCAGTATTTT.

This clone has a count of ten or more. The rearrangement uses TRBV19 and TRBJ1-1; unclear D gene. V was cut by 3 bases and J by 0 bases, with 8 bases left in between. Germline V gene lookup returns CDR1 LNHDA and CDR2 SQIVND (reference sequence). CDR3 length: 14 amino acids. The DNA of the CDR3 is TGTGCCAGTAGTATTTGGGAGATGAACACTGAAGCTTTCTTT. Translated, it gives CASSIWEMNTEAFF.

CDR3 bases: TGCGCCAGCAGCCAAGAGGGGACAGGGGATGAGCAGTTCTTC. Translated, it gives CASSQEGTGDEQFF. The chain carries TRBV4-1 and TRBJ2-1; 10 bases line up with TRBD1. CDR1 is MGHRA and CDR2 is YSYEKL in the germline V gene. The CDR3 has 14 residues. J lost 8 bases, V lost 0 bases, and 1 base had no gene match.

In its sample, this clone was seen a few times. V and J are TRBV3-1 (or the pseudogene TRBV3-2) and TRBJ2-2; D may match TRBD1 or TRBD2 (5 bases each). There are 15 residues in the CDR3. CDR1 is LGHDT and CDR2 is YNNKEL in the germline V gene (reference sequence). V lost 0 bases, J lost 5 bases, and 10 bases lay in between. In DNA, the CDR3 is TGTGCCAGCAGCCAAGATGACTGGGGGACCGGGGAGCTGTTTTTT. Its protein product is CASSQDDWGTGELFF.

The CDR3 region is CASTSGDTYEQYF. CDR3 sequence (DNA): TGTGCCAGCACGAGCGGGGATACCTACGAGCAGTACTTC. V gene TRBV28 combines with J gene TRBJ2-7; TRBD2 agrees at 7 bases. V lost 7 bases to trimming and J lost 2 bases; unmatched junction nucleotides: 5. The V gene's germline CDR1 is MDHEN and CDR2 SYDVKM. This CDR3 has 13 amino acids. Looking up the rest from reference TRBV28 and TRBJ2-7 gives the full variable domain: DVKVTQSSRYLVKRTGEKVFLECVQDMDHENMFWYRQDPGLGLRLIYFSYDVKMKEKGDIPEGYSVSREKKERFSLILESASTNQTSMYLCASTSGDTYEQYFGPGTRLTVT.

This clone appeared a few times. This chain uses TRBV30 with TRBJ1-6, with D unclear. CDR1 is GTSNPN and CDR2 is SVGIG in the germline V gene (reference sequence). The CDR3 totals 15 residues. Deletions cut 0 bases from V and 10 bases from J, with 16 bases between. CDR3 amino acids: CAWSVLAGPLSPLHF. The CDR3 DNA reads TGTGCCTGGAGTGTACTTGCTGGTCCGCTCTCACCCCTCCACTTT.